This TCR beta chain appears in the sequencing data of a study of technical replicates of blood from a handful of donors. TCRdb keeps only in-frame clones here, not all; method: immunoSEQ multiplex PCR. Of tens of thousands of clones listed, roughly 95% are singletons. The V gene's germline CDR1 is LNHNV and CDR2 YYDKDF (reference sequence). V shed 2 bases, J shed 3 bases, and the junction held 5 bases outside the gene matches. The CDR3 runs 16 residues. Material: T cells isolated from PBMCs. The source is a human donor in good health. The V and J genes are TRBV15 and TRBJ2-2; 8 bases line up with TRBD1. The CDR3 here is CATSRRAGGYTGELFF. The CDR3 nucleotides read TGTGCCACCAGCAGACGAGCAGGGGGCTACACCGGGGAGCTGTTTTTT. Based on the CDR3 plus reference TRBV15 and TRBJ2-2, the full variable domain is DAMVIQNPRYQVTQFGKPVTLSCSQTLNHNVMYWYQQKSSQAPKLLFHYYDKDFNNEADTPDNFQSRRPNTSFCFLDIRSPGLGDTAMYLCATSRRAGGYTGELFFGEGSRLTVL.